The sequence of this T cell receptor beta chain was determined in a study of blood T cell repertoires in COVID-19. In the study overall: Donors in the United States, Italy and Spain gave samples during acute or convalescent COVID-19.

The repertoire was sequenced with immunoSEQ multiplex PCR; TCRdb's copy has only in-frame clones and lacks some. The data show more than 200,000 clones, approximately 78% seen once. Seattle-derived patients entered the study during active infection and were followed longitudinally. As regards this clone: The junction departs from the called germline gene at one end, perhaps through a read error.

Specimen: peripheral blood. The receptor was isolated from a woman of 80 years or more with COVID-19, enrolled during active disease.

CDR3 nucleotides: TGTGCCAGCAGCGTAGAAGGCACAGGGGTCAATGGCTACACCTTC. Protein: CASSVEGTGVNGYTF. The chain links TRBV11-2 to TRBJ1-2; 7 bases line up with TRBD1. This CDR3 contains 15 residues. CDR1 is SGHAT and CDR2 is FQNNGV in the germline V gene. The entire variable domain, with the rest obtained from reference TRBV11-2 and TRBJ1-2, is as follows: EAGVAQSPRYKIIEKRQSVAFWCNPISGHATLYWYQQILGQGPKLLIQFQNNGVVDDSQLPKDRFSAERLKGVDSTLKIQPAKLEDSAVYLCASSVEGTGVNGYTFGSGTRLTVV.